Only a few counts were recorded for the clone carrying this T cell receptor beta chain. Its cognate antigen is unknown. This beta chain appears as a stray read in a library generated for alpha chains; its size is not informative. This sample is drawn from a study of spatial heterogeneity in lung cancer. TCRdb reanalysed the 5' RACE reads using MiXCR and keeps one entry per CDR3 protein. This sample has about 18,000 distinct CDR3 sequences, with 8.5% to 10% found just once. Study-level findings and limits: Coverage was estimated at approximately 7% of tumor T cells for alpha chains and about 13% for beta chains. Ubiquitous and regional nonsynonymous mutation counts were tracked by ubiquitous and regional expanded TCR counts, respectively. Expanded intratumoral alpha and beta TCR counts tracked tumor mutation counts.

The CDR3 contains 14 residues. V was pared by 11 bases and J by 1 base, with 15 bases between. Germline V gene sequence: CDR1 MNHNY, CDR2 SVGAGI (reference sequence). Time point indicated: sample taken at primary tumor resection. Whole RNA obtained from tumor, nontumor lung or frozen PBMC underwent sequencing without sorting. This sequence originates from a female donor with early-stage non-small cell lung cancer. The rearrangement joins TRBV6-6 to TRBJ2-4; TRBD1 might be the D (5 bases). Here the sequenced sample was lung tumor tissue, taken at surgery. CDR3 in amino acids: CACEQAGAKNIQYF. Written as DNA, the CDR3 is TGTGCCTGTGAACAGGCCGGGGCCAAAAACATTCAGTACTTC.